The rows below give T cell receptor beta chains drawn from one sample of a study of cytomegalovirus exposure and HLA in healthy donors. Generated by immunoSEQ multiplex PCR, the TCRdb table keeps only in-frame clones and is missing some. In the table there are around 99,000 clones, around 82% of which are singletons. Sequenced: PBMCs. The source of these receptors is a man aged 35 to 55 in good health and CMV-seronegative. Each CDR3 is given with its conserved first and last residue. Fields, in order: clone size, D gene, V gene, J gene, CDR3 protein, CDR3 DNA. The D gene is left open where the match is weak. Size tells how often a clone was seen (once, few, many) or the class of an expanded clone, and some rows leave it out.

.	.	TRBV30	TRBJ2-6	CAWSHGARGDPGANVLTF	TGTGCCTGGAGCCATGGAGCCAGGGGCGATCCTGGGGCCAACGTCCTGACTTTC
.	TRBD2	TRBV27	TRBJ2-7	CASSYGSGSREQYF	TGTGCCAGCAGTTATGGCAGCGGGAGTCGCGAGCAGTACTTC
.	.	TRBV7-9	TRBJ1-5	CASSLGQGQPQHF	TGTGCCAGCAGCTTAGGCCAGGGACAGCCCCAGCATTTT
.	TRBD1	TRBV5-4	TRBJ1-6	CASSLTGGSPSPLHF	TGTGCCAGCAGCCTGACAGGGGGCTCTCCCTCACCCCTCCACTTT
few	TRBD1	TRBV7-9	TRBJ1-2	CASSSIPGTGDRYGYTF	TGTGCCAGCAGCTCCATCCCCGGGACAGGGGACCGCTATGGCTACACCTTC
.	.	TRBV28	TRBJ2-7	CASRGRERSYEQYF	TGTGCCAGCAGAGGACGGGAGAGGTCCTACGAGCAGTACTTC
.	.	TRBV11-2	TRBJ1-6	CASSHGQHNSPLHF	TGTGCCAGCAGCCACGGACAACATAATTCACCCCTCCACTTT
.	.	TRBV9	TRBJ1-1	CASSGLGQGENTEAFF	TGTGCCAGCAGCGGCCTGGGCCAGGGCGAGAACACTGAAGCTTTCTTT
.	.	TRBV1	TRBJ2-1	CTSSPRAGYNEQFF	TGCACCAGCAGCCCTAGAGCGGGTTACAATGAGCAGTTCTTC
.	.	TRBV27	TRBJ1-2	CASSSSRVAYGYTF	TGTGCCAGCAGTTCCTCCCGGGTTGCCTATGGCTACACCTTC
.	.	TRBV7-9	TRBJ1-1	CASSLDAGVWNTEAFF	TGTGCCAGCAGCTTAGACGCAGGGGTGTGGAACACTGAAGCTTTCTTT
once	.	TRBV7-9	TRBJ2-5	CASIRGGEETQYF	TGTGCCAGCATCCGAGGGGGTGAAGAGACCCAGTACTTC
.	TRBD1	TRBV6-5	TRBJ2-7	CASSYGTGSFEQYF	TGTGCCAGCAGTTACGGGACAGGGTCTTTCGAGCAGTACTTC
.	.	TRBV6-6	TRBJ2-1	CASSYSGYNEQFF	TGTGCCAGCAGTTACTCCGGCTACAATGAGCAGTTCTTC
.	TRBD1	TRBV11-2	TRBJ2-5	CASSLGTGVETQYF	TGTGCCAGCAGCTTAGGGACAGGGGTCGAGACCCAGTACTTC
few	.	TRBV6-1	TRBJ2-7	CASSGGWGPYEQYF	TGTGCCAGCAGTGGGGGTTGGGGGCCCTACGAGCAGTACTTC
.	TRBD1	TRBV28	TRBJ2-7	CASLGGVSSYEQYF	TGTGCCAGCTTAGGGGGCGTTTCGTCCTACGAGCAGTACTTC
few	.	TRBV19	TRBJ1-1	CASSMTGAEAFF	TGTGCCAGTAGTATGACGGGGGCTGAAGCTTTCTTT
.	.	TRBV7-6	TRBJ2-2	CASSRLQGTGELFF	TGTGCCAGCAGCCGCTTACAGGGTACCGGGGAGCTGTTTTTT
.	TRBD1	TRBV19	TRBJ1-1	CASSIRGTGARPGTEAFF	TGTGCCAGTAGTATAAGGGGGACAGGGGCGCGACCGGGGACTGAAGCTTTCTTT
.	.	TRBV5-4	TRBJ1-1	CASSLGGRTEAFF	TGTGCCAGCAGCTTGGGAGGGAGAACTGAAGCTTTCTTT
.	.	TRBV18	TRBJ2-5	CASSLTSREETQYF	TGTGCCAGCTCACTTACCTCTCGGGAAGAGACCCAGTACTTC
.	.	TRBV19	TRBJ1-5	CASSISQGANQPQHF	TGTGCCAGTAGTATATCACAGGGCGCAAATCAGCCCCAGCATTTT
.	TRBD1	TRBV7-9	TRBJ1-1	CASSFQGGITEAFF	TGTGCCAGCAGCTTCCAGGGGGGTATCACTGAAGCTTTCTTT
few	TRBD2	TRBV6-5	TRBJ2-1	CASRESGGRSNEQFF	TGTGCCAGCAGGGAAAGCGGGGGGCGTTCCAATGAGCAGTTCTTC
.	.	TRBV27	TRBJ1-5	CASSPPPGLGGNQPQHF	TGTGCCAGCAGTCCACCCCCCGGACTAGGGGGCAATCAGCCCCAGCATTTT
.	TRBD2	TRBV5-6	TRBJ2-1	CASSLPGTSGSYEQFF	TGTGCCAGCAGCTTGCCGGGGACTAGCGGGAGTTATGAGCAGTTCTTC
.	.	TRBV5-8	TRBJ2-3	CASSLDSGLKGDTQYF	TGTGCCAGCAGCTTGGATTCGGGACTGAAGGGGGATACGCAGTATTTT
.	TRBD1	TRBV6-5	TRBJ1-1	CASSYDRDGANAFF	TGTGCCAGCAGTTACGACAGGGACGGAGCCAACGCTTTCTTT
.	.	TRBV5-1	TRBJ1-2	CASSPGSFDGYTF	TGCGCCAGCAGCCCAGGTTCCTTTGACGGCTACACCTTC
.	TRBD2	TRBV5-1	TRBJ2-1	CASSSRGSSYNEQFF	TGCGCCAGCAGCTCGCGGGGGAGCTCCTACAATGAGCAGTTCTTC
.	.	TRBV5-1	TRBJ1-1	CASSLEHSIAFF	TGCGCCAGCAGCTTGGAACACAGTATAGCTTTCTTT
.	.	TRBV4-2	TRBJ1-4	CASSQDSANEKLLF	TGTGCCAGCAGCCAAGACAGCGCTAATGAAAAACTGCTTTTT
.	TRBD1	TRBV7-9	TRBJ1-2	CASSRPGQGDDGYTF	TGTGCCAGCAGCCGCCCCGGGCAGGGGGACGATGGCTACACCTTC
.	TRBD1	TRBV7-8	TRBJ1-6	CASSWRDRVTNSPLHF	TGTGCCAGCAGCTGGCGGGACAGGGTAACGAATTCACCCCTCCACTTT
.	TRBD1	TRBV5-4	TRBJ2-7	CASSFETGGYEQYF	TGTGCCAGCAGCTTTGAGACAGGGGGCTACGAGCAGTACTTC
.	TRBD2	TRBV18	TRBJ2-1	CASSPPLGTSGLYNEQFF	TGTGCCAGCTCACCACCGTTAGGGACTAGCGGCCTATACAATGAGCAGTTCTTC
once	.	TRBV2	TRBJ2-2	CASSETGKSGELFF	TGTGCCAGCAGCGAGACAGGAAAGTCCGGGGAGCTGTTTTTT
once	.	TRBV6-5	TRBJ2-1	CASCPGLASYNEQFF	TGTGCCAGTTGCCCCGGACTGGCTTCCTACAATGAGCAGTTCTTC
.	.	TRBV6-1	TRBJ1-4	CASSEGARVVEKLFF	TGTGCCAGCAGTGAGGGGGCCAGGGTCGTTGAAAAACTGTTTTTT
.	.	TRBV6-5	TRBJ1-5	CASKETGSNQPQHF	TGTGCCAGCAAAGAAACAGGGAGTAATCAGCCCCAGCATTTT
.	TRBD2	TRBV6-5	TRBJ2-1	CASSVRTSGDGEQFF	TGTGCCAGCAGTGTAAGGACTAGCGGGGACGGTGAGCAGTTCTTC
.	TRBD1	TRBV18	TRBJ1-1	CASSPGGGRTEAFF	TGTGCCAGCTCCCCCGGAGGGGGCAGGACTGAAGCTTTCTTT
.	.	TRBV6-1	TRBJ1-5	CASSEAGGNQPQHF	TGTGCCAGCAGTGAAGCAGGGGGCAATCAGCCCCAGCATTTT
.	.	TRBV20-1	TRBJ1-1	CSANSAEAFF	TGCAGTGCCAATAGCGCTGAAGCTTTCTTT
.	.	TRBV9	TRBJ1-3	CASSVEYRGSGNTIYF	TGTGCCAGCAGCGTAGAGTATCGGGGCTCTGGAAACACCATATATTTT
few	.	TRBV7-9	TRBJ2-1	CASSLANTYNEQFF	TGTGCCAGCAGCTTAGCAAACACCTACAATGAGCAGTTCTTC
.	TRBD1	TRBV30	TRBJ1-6	CAWSGTGVSPLHF	TGTGCCTGGAGTGGGACAGGGGTTTCACCCCTCCACTTT
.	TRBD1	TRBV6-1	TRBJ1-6	CASKRTGENNSPLHF	TGTGCCAGCAAGCGAACAGGGGAAAATAATTCACCCCTCCACTTT
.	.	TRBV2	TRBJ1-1	CASTTRVLNTEAFF	TGTGCCAGCACCACCCGGGTTCTGAACACTGAAGCTTTCTTT
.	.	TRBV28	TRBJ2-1	CASSLVGGIEQFF	TGTGCCAGCAGTTTAGTGGGAGGTATTGAGCAGTTCTTC
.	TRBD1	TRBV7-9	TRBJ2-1	CASNRQGPNNEQFF	TGTGCCAGCAATAGACAGGGGCCCAACAATGAGCAGTTCTTC
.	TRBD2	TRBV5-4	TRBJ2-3	CASGRLAGGPDTQYF	TGTGCCAGCGGGCGACTAGCGGGAGGCCCAGATACGCAGTATTTT
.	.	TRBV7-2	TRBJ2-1	CASSARKGGIEQFF	TGTGCCAGCAGCGCCCGAAAAGGAGGCATTGAGCAGTTCTTC
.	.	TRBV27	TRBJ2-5	CASSPKWGGLETQYF	TGTGCCAGCAGTCCCAAGTGGGGGGGCCTCGAGACCCAGTACTTC